The clone carrying this T cell receptor (beta chain) is a singleton in its sample. Antigen unknown. CD45RO-negative CD8 cells positively selected for CCR7 made up the naive population, which excluded terminally differentiated effector memory CD45RA+ cells. Only in-frame clones appear in the TCRdb table, and some are missing; sequencing was by immunoSEQ multiplex PCR. The data hold 2 million to 2.5 million clones, with 85% to 95% observed a single time. V dropped 8 bases and J dropped 0 bases, with 12 bases sitting between them. Looked up from germline, CDR1 is SGHTA and CDR2 is FQGNSA. The CDR3 has 14 residues. This specimen comes from a study of shared clonotypes between healthy human individuals. Study in general: Three plates were used per donor for CD4 naive, three for CD4 memory, two for CD8 naive and one for CD8 memory. General study results and limits: Collection of samples was limited to blood; tissue repertoires likely differ.

J is TRBJ2-3 and V is TRBV7-2, with a weak D call TRBD1 (6 bases). The clonotype originates from a man younger than 30 in good health. Sequencing was carried out using naive CD8+ T cells sorted from blood. The DNA of the CDR3 is TGTGCCAGCGGACAGCGCACTAGCACAGATACGCAGTATTTT. Amino acids: CASGQRTSTDTQYF.